Listed below are T cell receptor beta chains from one sample, sequenced in a study of cytomegalovirus exposure and HLA in healthy donors. The data were produced by immunoSEQ multiplex PCR, yet TCRdb's version contains in-frame clones alone and is incomplete. Here the sample spans approximately 150,000 clones, approximately 80% being singletons. Material for sequencing was PBMCs. All receptors derive from a man aged 18 to 30 in good health and CMV-seronegative. The CDR3 runs from the conserved cysteine through the conserved F or W. Fields, in order: V gene, CDR3 protein.

TRBV19	CASSATGGFNEKLFF
TRBV30	CAWSVLRGQETQYF
TRBV2	CASSGQQNSPLHF
TRBV7-9	CASSLQNPRDYGYTF
TRBV7-3	CASSPERERYTGELFF
TRBV6-6	CASSYSRAGRNEQFF
TRBV15	CATSRDEAGNGEQYF
TRBV6-5	CASKGREGAIYTQYF
TRBV25-1	CASSRTGGLQETQYF
TRBV6-1	CASSVIQINQPQHF
TRBV6-6	CASSYLMGTGNQPQHF
TRBV7-9	CASSLGDRGHSYEQYF
TRBV7-6	CASSLTGITSEQFF
TRBV11-3	CASSLSRDTEAFF
TRBV18	CASSQGKRGQPQHF
TRBV6-5	CASSLAGDRADTQYF
TRBV4-3	CASSHYRAGAYNEQFF
TRBV7-2	CASSLRTGGTEAFF
TRBV19	CASSIGPGWDTQYF
TRBV6-5	CASREGQGNTEAFF
TRBV5-1	CASTRGSGGLSDTQYF
TRBV18	CASSPPGTANTEAFF
TRBV19	CASSGREEAFF
TRBV5-4	CASSPQGKDTGELFF
TRBV4-1	CASSQTVYQPQHF